Below are 10 T cell receptor beta chains sequenced from a single sample in a study of T-cell memory formation after mild COVID-19. TCRdb reprocessed the 5' RACE reads via MiXCR and lists one record per CDR3 protein. The sample has roughly 340,000 distinct CDR3 sequences; around 20% are singletons. The sequencing input was PBMCs or a T cell subset sorted from them (not recorded which). These receptor sequences come from a man aged 18 to 30 who had mild COVID-19 (a few samples of this study predate the infection). Cell type and time point are not known.

The genes are TRBV6-2 or TRBV6-3 and TRBJ1-6; no firm D call. Trimming took off 10 bases at V and 1 base at J, with 14 bases between the two ends. CDR1 and CDR2 from the germline V gene are MNHEY and SVGEGT. This CDR3 spans 15 amino acids. The CDR3, as DNA: TGTGCCACCGCCCCGGAGGGATCCTATAATTCACCCCTCCACTTT. It codes for CATAPEGSYNSPLHF.

This clonotype appeared a few times. The V and J genes are TRBV10-3 and TRBJ1-5; a possible D gene is TRBD1 (5 bases). Between the trimmed V and J ends, which lost 2 bases and 5 bases, there was a span of 13 bases. The CDR3 sequence is 15 residues long. The germline CDR1 and CDR2 sequences are ENHRY and SYGVKD. CDR3 loop: CAISEGQGGDQPQHF. In nucleotides, the CDR3 is TGTGCCATCAGTGAGGGCCAGGGAGGCGATCAGCCCCAGCATTTT.

The rearrangement links TRBV9 to TRBJ2-3, with D unclear. This CDR3 has 14 residues. In germline, CDR1 is SGDLS, CDR2 YYNGEE. V shed 1 base and J shed 4 bases, with 10 bases lying between them. This CDR3 is CASSVTVEADTQYF. The CDR3, as DNA: TGTGCCAGCAGCGTAACAGTTGAGGCAGATACGCAGTATTTT.

This clonotype was seen only a few times. V gene TRBV21-1 combines with J gene TRBJ1-2; the table's D call, TRBD1, has no DNA check behind it. TRBV21-1 is deemed a pseudogene. The CDR3 contains 14 residues. In DNA form, the CDR3 reads TGTGCCAGCAGCGGCGGACAGGGGGCGTTTGGCTACACCTTC. Translating it yields CASSGGQGAFGYTF.

This clonotype was recorded a few times. The V and J genes are TRBV7-3 and TRBJ2-2; a possible D gene is TRBD2 (6 bases). Per germline, CDR1 SGHTA and CDR2 FQGTGA. The V gene lost 6 bases and the J gene lost 3 bases, with 17 bases spanning the gap. The CDR3 contains 16 residues. As DNA, the CDR3 is TGTGCCAGCAGGCTACCTGGCGGGGCGGACACCGGGGAGCTGTTTTTT. Its translation is CASRLPGGADTGELFF. The full variable domain, in which reference TRBV7-3 and TRBJ2-2 provide the parts outside the CDR3, is GAGVSQTPSNKVTEKGKYVELRCDPISGHTALYWYRQSLGQGPEFLIYFQGTGAADDSGLPNDRFFAVRPEGSVSTLKIQRTERGDSAVYLCASRLPGGADTGELFFGEGSRLTVL.

The rearrangement links TRBV7-9 to TRBJ2-1; 7 positions agree with TRBD2. V dropped 5 bases and J dropped 0; count of bases not matched to a gene: 4. The V gene's germline CDR1 is SEHNR and CDR2 FQNEAQ (reference sequence). The CDR3 contains 15 residues. The CDR3 protein is CASSARGVSYNEQFF. CDR3 in DNA: TGTGCCAGCAGCGCCCGGGGGGTCTCCTACAATGAGCAGTTCTTC.

This clonotype was observed a few times. The chain carries TRBV4-1 and TRBJ2-5; D is perhaps TRBD1 or TRBD2 (5 bases each). V lost 2 bases and J lost 5, with 21 bases in between. CDR1 is MGHRA and CDR2 is YSYEKL in the germline V gene. The CDR3 covers 17 residues. CDR3 residues: CASSQSFSGRRRETQYF. The CDR3 coding sequence is TGCGCCAGCAGCCAATCTTTCTCGGGACGGCGGAGGGAGACCCAGTACTTC.

The V and J genes are TRBV20-1 and TRBJ1-2; D is unclear. Between the trimmed V and J ends, which lost 4 bases and 7 bases, there was a span of 22 bases. CDR1 and CDR2 (germline): DFQATT, SNEGSKA (reference sequence). The CDR3 length is 15 residues. The CDR3 region has the DNA TGCAGTGCTACTCGCCGATGGACCGGATCTCGTGGCTACACCTTC. It encodes CSATRRWTGSRGYTF.

This clonotype was picked up a small number of times. The J gene is TRBJ2-1, the V gene TRBV7-2, with D unresolved. The germline V gene encodes CDR1 SGHTA and CDR2 FQGNSA. This CDR3 contains 10 residues. Trimming stripped 8 bases from V and 5 bases from J, with 4 bases between. Here the CDR3 reads CASGDNEQFF. CDR3 DNA sequence: TGTGCCAGCGGGGACAATGAGCAGTTCTTC.

The chain combines TRBV4-2 with TRBJ1-1; D call uncertain. The CDR3 totals 17 residues. V shed 1 base and J shed 2 bases, with 17 bases lying between them. CDR1 and CDR2 (germline): LGHNA, YNFKEQ. CDR3 DNA sequence: TGTGCCAGCAGCCAAGTGTGGCAGAGCTATGATAACACTGAAGCTTTCTTT. It codes for CASSQVWQSYDNTEAFF.